These 4 T cell receptor delta chains came from one sample sequenced in a study of Vδ1+ human thymocytes. Sequences come from RNA converted to cDNA by reverse transcription. CDR3 amplicons came from multiplex PCR with pooled V-gene forward and constant-region reverse primers. TCRdb re-called clones from the multiplex PCR reads using CATT. Of about 55,000 delta-chain clones detected, about a sixth appear once; the ten largest clones hold 0.5%. Findings of the study overall: Thymic TRG and TRD repertoires appeared highly polyclonal.

These receptors have no identified antigens. Sequenced: Vdelta1+ gamma-delta thymocytes from the thymus. Subset defined: FACS-sorted CD3+ TCRalphabeta- TCRVdelta1+ TCRVdelta2- thymocytes. The receptors here all came from a boy under two years old who had congenital heart surgery.

The chain recombines TRDV1 with TRDJ1, with D possibly being TRDD3 (6 bases). Per the germline V gene, CDR1 is TSWWSYY and CDR2 is QGS. The CDR3 is made up of 19 amino acids. V shed 0 bases and J shed 2 bases, with 22 bases lying between them. The CDR3 region has the DNA TGTGCTCTTGGGGAACTCCACTACTTAAGGGGGACAGCAACCGATAAACTCATCTTT. Its protein product is CALGELHYLRGTATDKLIF.

This clone was seen a few times. The gene calls are TRDV1 and TRDJ1, with 8 bases aligning to TRDD3. The CDR3 spans 21 residues. Germline-derived CDR1 and CDR2 are TSWWSYY and QGS. The ends lost 0 bases at V and 0 bases at J; junction bases unmatched: 18. CDR3 sequence: CALGELTSGQLGGRYTDKLIF. Here the CDR3 DNA reads TGTGCTCTTGGGGAACTTACCTCGGGTCAACTGGGGGGCCGGTACACCGATAAACTCATCTTT.

By proportion, this clone is medium-sized (0.01 to 0.1%). The J gene is TRDJ1, the V gene TRDV2; D call uncertain. The CDR3 totals 15 residues. Trimming removed 5 bases from V and 0 bases from J, with 15 bases in between. Germline V gene lookup returns CDR1 GEAIGNYY and CDR2 EKD. DNA for the CDR3: TGTGCCTGTGCCGCCCGCCCAGTACACACCGATAAACTCATCTTT. This gives the protein CACAARPVHTDKLIF.

Only a few counts were recorded for this clone. The V call is TRDV1, the J call TRDJ1, with D possibly TRDD3 on 5 matching bases. V was cut by 1 base and J by 1 base, with 31 bases left in between. From germline, CDR1 is TSWWSYY and CDR2 QGS. The CDR3 runs to 22 residues. The CDR3 loop reads CALGEPLYRGAQRGVVTDKLIF. The CDR3 coding sequence is TGTGCTCTTGGGGAACCTTTGTACCGGGGGGCCCAACGAGGAGTCGTCACCGATAAACTCATCTTT.